The rows below give T cell receptor beta chains drawn from one sample of a study of identical twins. TCRdb ran MiXCR on the 5' RACE reads and lists one entry per CDR3 protein. The sample carries some 760,000 distinct CDR3 sequences, over 15% recorded once. A further study also used this sample, focusing on T cells expressing NK-cell markers.

Source material: PBMCs. The receptors were sampled from a woman aged 18-35 years in good health. Both conserved end residues are part of each CDR3. Each record gives: clone size, D gene, V gene, CDR3 length, J gene, CDR3 protein, CDR3 DNA. The D gene is left open where the match is weak. Not all rows give a size; the values are once, few, many and, for expanded clones, a class.

NA	NA	TRBV30	13	TRBJ2-5	CAWSVYESGTQYF	TGTGCCTGGAGTGTATATGAATCGGGGACCCAGTACTTC
NA	TRBD2	TRBV10-3	15	TRBJ2-5	CAISRTSGSGETQYF	TGTGCCATCAGTCGGACTAGCGGGAGCGGAGAGACCCAGTACTTC
NA	NA	TRBV11-2	19	TRBJ1-1	CASSLVGGVRILAGTEAFF	TGTGCCAGCAGCTTAGTAGGGGGTGTGAGGATCCTGGCGGGCACTGAAGCTTTCTTT
few	TRBD2	TRBV7-6	18	TRBJ2-1	CASSSTSRLAGGYNEQFF	TGTGCCAGCAGCTCTACCTCCAGACTAGCGGGAGGGTACAATGAGCAGTTCTTC
NA	TRBD2	TRBV7-9	16	TRBJ2-1	CASSSPSGETYNEQFF	TGTGCCAGCAGCTCCCCTAGCGGGGAGACCTACAATGAGCAGTTCTTC
many	NA	TRBV5-6	14	TRBJ1-2	CASSLAGGSYGYTF	TGTGCCAGCAGCTTGGCTGGGGGTAGCTATGGCTACACCTTC
many	TRBD1	TRBV10-3	13	TRBJ2-3	CAISGTGTDTQYF	TGTGCCATCAGCGGGACAGGGACAGATACGCAGTATTTT
NA	NA	TRBV14	18	TRBJ2-5	CASSQVRPDRILGETQYF	TGTGCCAGCAGCCAAGTTAGGCCCGACAGGATTCTTGGAGAGACCCAGTACTTC
NA	NA	TRBV12-3/TRBV12-4	13	TRBJ2-5	CASSLQGEGAQYF	TGTGCCAGCAGTTTACAGGGCGAAGGGGCCCAGTACTTC
many	NA	TRBV18	17	TRBJ1-6	CASSPPGTQGPNSPLHF	TGTGCCAGCTCACCACCCGGGACGCAGGGCCCCAATTCACCCCTCCACTTT
few	NA	TRBV10-2	13	TRBJ2-7	CASWDPVVYEQYF	TGCGCCAGTTGGGACCCAGTAGTGTACGAGCAGTACTTC
many	NA	TRBV29-1	14	TRBJ2-1	CSVDSGFSYNEQFF	TGCAGCGTCGATAGCGGTTTTTCCTACAATGAGCAGTTCTTC
NA	NA	TRBV29-1	13	TRBJ1-6	CSVRATYNSPLHF	TGCAGCGTTCGAGCCACCTATAATTCACCCCTCCACTTT
few	TRBD2	TRBV4-3	18	TRBJ2-3	CASSPHPALAGVTDTQYF	TGCGCCAGCAGCCCGCACCCGGCCCTAGCGGGAGTCACAGATACGCAGTATTTT
NA	NA	TRBV4-3	16	TRBJ2-7	CASSQEGDSLRYEQYF	TGCGCCAGCAGCCAAGAGGGTGACAGCCTCCGCTACGAGCAGTACTTC
NA	TRBD2	TRBV10-1	16	TRBJ2-3	CASSPLAGDPTDTQYF	TGCGCCAGCAGTCCACTAGCGGGAGATCCTACAGATACGCAGTATTTT
few	NA	TRBV20-1	13	TRBJ1-5	CSASLDSNQPQHF	TGCAGTGCTAGCTTGGACAGCAATCAGCCCCAGCATTTT
NA	NA	TRBV11-2	16	TRBJ2-3	CASNPGGRAVPDTQYF	TGTGCCAGCAACCCTGGGGGAAGGGCAGTACCCGATACGCAGTATTTT
many	TRBD1	TRBV7-2	14	TRBJ1-6	CASSLSGGNSPLHF	TGTGCCAGCAGCTTATCAGGGGGCAATTCACCCCTCCACTTT
many	NA	TRBV7-9	13	TRBJ1-5	CASSPRGDQPQHF	TGTGCCAGCAGCCCGAGGGGAGATCAGCCCCAGCATTTT
few	NA	TRBV13	13	TRBJ2-7	CASSLEDGGEQYF	TGTGCCAGCAGCCTGGAGGACGGAGGTGAGCAGTACTTC
NA	NA	TRBV6-2/TRBV6-3	12	TRBJ2-5	CASSPRRETQYF	TGTGCCAGCAGCCCGAGGAGGGAGACCCAGTACTTC
few	TRBD1	TRBV9	16	TRBJ1-3	CASSVGGQGNGNTIYF	TGTGCCAGCAGCGTAGGGGGACAGGGAAATGGAAACACCATATATTTT
NA	TRBD2	TRBV13	16	TRBJ2-1	CASSTTKTSTNNEQFF	TGTGCCAGCAGCACTACCAAGACTAGCACAAACAATGAGCAGTTCTTC
NA	NA	TRBV6-2/TRBV6-3	14	TRBJ2-5	CASSPDRLQETQYF	TGTGCCAGCAGCCCTGACAGATTACAAGAGACCCAGTACTTC
few	TRBD1	TRBV11-3	15	TRBJ2-7	CASSLGSDRDYEQYF	TGTGCCAGCAGCTTGGGGTCGGACAGGGACTACGAGCAGTACTTC
NA	NA	TRBV7-9	12	TRBJ2-3	CASSPRVDTQYF	TGTGCCAGCAGCCCCCGTGTAGATACGCAGTATTTT
few	NA	TRBV27	14	TRBJ2-1	CASSFGFSDSEQFF	TGTGCCAGCAGTTTTGGTTTTTCGGATTCTGAGCAGTTCTTC
few	NA	TRBV7-8	12	TRBJ2-4	CASSDGGRIQYF	TGTGCCAGCAGCGACGGCGGGCGGATTCAGTACTTC
few	TRBD2	TRBV7-9	17	TRBJ2-3	CASSPPAGTSGEDTQYF	TGTGCCAGCAGCCCCCCCGCCGGGACTAGCGGGGAGGATACGCAGTATTTT
NA	NA	TRBV7-6	18	TRBJ2-6	CASSFHTQVVAGANVLTF	TGTGCCAGCAGCTTTCACACGCAGGTTGTTGCTGGGGCCAACGTCCTGACTTTC
NA	NA	TRBV18	18	TRBJ1-1	CASSQGPVGASMNTEAFF	TGTGCCAGCTCACAAGGGCCCGTAGGCGCGTCCATGAACACTGAAGCTTTCTTT
NA	NA	TRBV29-1	11	TRBJ2-1	CSVQISGPQVF	TGCAGCGTCCAGATTAGCGGACCCCAGGTCTTC
few	NA	TRBV5-4	14	TRBJ1-4	CASSLRDDNEKLFF	TGTGCCAGCAGCCTCCGGGACGATAATGAAAAACTGTTTTTT
NA	NA	TRBV11-2	14	TRBJ2-1	CASSPWPNYNEQFF	TGTGCCAGCAGCCCTTGGCCAAACTACAATGAGCAGTTCTTC
NA	TRBD2	TRBV10-3	14	TRBJ2-1	CAISGASGYNEQFF	TGTGCCATCAGTGGGGCTAGCGGATACAATGAGCAGTTCTTC
NA	NA	TRBV7-9	13	TRBJ1-1	CASSSLRRMEAFF	TGTGCCAGCAGCTCGCTTAGGCGTATGGAAGCTTTCTTT
few	NA	TRBV20-1	11	TRBJ2-3	CSAWVIDTQYF	TGCAGTGCCTGGGTAATTGATACGCAGTATTTT
NA	TRBD2	TRBV12-3/TRBV12-4	15	TRBJ2-1	CASILTSERPNEQFF	TGTGCCAGCATTCTCACTAGCGAGAGACCCAATGAGCAGTTCTTC
few	NA	TRBV5-1	17	TRBJ2-1	CASSLAETASSYNEQFF	TGCGCCAGCAGCTTGGCCGAGACGGCCAGCTCCTACAATGAGCAGTTCTTC
NA	NA	TRBV14	15	TRBJ2-5	CASSLGLFYQETQYF	TGTGCCAGCAGCCTAGGACTCTTTTACCAAGAGACCCAGTACTTC
NA	TRBD2	TRBV20-1	13	TRBJ2-7	CSAWNSGKYEQYF	TGCAGTGCTTGGAATAGCGGGAAGTACGAGCAGTACTTC
few	NA	TRBV7-2	14	TRBJ2-2	CASSPRPRTGELFF	TGTGCCAGCAGCCCACGCCCGAGGACCGGGGAGCTGTTTTTT
NA	TRBD2	TRBV5-4	14	TRBJ2-3	CASSLGRESDTQYF	TGTGCCAGCAGCTTGGGGCGGGAGTCAGATACGCAGTATTTT
NA	NA	TRBV7-2	15	TRBJ2-5	CASSLWGIIQETQYF	TGTGCCAGCAGCTTATGGGGTATAATCCAAGAGACCCAGTACTTC
few	NA	TRBV24-1	14	TRBJ1-2	CATRPVPGDYGYTF	TGTGCCACCAGGCCGGTTCCAGGGGACTATGGCTACACCTTC
NA	TRBD1	TRBV29-1	15	TRBJ2-6	CSVGGQGPGANVLTF	TGCAGCGTTGGAGGACAGGGGCCCGGGGCCAACGTCCTGACTTTC
NA	TRBD1	TRBV27	16	TRBJ2-1	CASSLLKGQGAHEQFF	TGTGCCAGCAGTTTATTGAAGGGACAGGGGGCGCACGAGCAGTTCTTC
few	TRBD1	TRBV6-5	12	TRBJ1-4	CASSQGQGQLFF	TGTGCCAGCAGTCAAGGACAGGGACAACTGTTTTTT
few	NA	TRBV5-1	15	TRBJ2-5	CASSWTWTAEETQYF	TGCGCCAGCAGCTGGACTTGGACAGCAGAAGAGACCCAGTACTTC
NA	TRBD1	TRBV15	15	TRBJ2-5	CATSRDPQGWETQYF	TGTGCCACCAGCAGAGATCCACAGGGGTGGGAGACCCAGTACTTC
NA	NA	TRBV7-2	15	TRBJ2-5	CASSSQPGLQETQYF	TGTGCCAGCAGCTCTCAACCGGGACTTCAAGAGACCCAGTACTTC
NA	NA	TRBV12-3/TRBV12-4	16	TRBJ2-3	CASSLGPNRSTDTQYF	TGTGCCAGCAGTTTAGGTCCAAACCGAAGCACAGATACGCAGTATTTT
few	TRBD2	TRBV12-3/TRBV12-4	16	TRBJ2-3	CASKGTQREGADTQYF	TGTGCCAGCAAAGGCACCCAGCGGGAGGGTGCAGATACGCAGTATTTT